The 5 T cell receptor beta chains given below trace back to one sample, sequenced in a study of blood T cells in healthy people across ages. A second PCR of about 7 to 11 cycles used a sample-barcoded 5' primer and a J-beta primer mix. TCRdb re-called the 5' RACE reads with MiXCR, one entry per CDR3 protein. The table has about 1 million distinct CDR3 sequences, less than 25% seen once. Separately, the same data were catalogued under a study of T cells of mothers and their children.

Sequencing was done on a sample of blood. Source of these receptors: a girl aged 2 to 9 in good health.

This clonotype was seen only a few times. The V and J genes are TRBV7-3 and TRBJ2-2; tentative D call: TRBD1 (5 bases). Germline-derived CDR1 and CDR2 are SGHTA and FQGTGA. The CDR3 extends over 14 amino acids. Trimming removed 3 bases from V and 4 bases from J, with 9 bases in between. The CDR3 region is CASSFDRSTGELFF. In DNA, the CDR3 is TGTGCCAGCAGCTTTGACAGAAGCACCGGGGAGCTGTTTTTT.

This chain links TRBV20-1 with TRBJ2-1; D not resolved. Germline V CDR1 and CDR2: DFQATT, SNEGSKA (reference sequence). The V end lost 3 bases, the J end lost 2 bases, and 8 bases lay between the germline ends. CDR3 length: 13 residues. Here the CDR3 DNA reads TGCAGTGCTAGTCTCCCTACCTACAATGAGCAGTTCTTC. Amino acids: CSASLPTYNEQFF.

This clonotype was seen a handful of times. The chain has TRBV5-4 and TRBJ2-1, with TRBD2 matching 10 bases. This CDR3 spans 17 amino acids. Unmatched junction bases numbered 13, after V lost 5 bases and J lost 5 bases. CDR1 is SGHNT, CDR2 YYREEE, per germline (reference sequence). CDR3 in amino acids: CASSPQAAGGRNNEQFF. The CDR3 DNA follows: TGTGCCAGCAGTCCGCAAGCAGCGGGAGGGCGAAACAATGAGCAGTTCTTC.

This clonotype has just a few counts. The chain joins TRBV28 to TRBJ2-5, with D possibly TRBD2 on 6 matching bases. The end of the DNA fits TRBJ2-7 better, so the J call may be wrong. The V gene's germline CDR1 is MDHEN and CDR2 SYDVKM. The CDR3 loop spans 12 amino acids. CDR3 DNA sequence: TGTGCCAGCAGGGAGGGGTTAAACGAGCAGTACTTC. The encoded protein is CASREGLNEQYF.

This clonotype was seen only once. The chain uses TRBV27 and TRBJ2-7; perhaps TRBD1 as D (5 bases). The germline V gene has CDR1 MNHEY and CDR2 SMNVEV (reference sequence). Trimming cost V 4 bases and J 3 bases, with 19 bases left between them. This CDR3 contains 16 residues. The CDR3 nucleotides read TGTGCCAGCAGTTCAGGTGGAAGGGGCTTTGACTACGAGCAGTACTTC. This encodes CASSSGGRGFDYEQYF.